Listed below are T cell receptor beta chains from one sample, sequenced in a study of blood T cell repertoires in COVID-19. TCRdb's table, derived via immunoSEQ multiplex PCR, lists solely in-frame clones and lacks some. The sample includes roughly 280,000 clones, roughly 89% seen only once; the top ten take approximately 2%. Material for sequencing was PBMCs or T cells enriched from blood (not recorded which). The receptors derive from a woman between 55 and 75 years old who had recovered from COVID-19. Both conserved end residues are part of each CDR3. D genes are given only for firm matches. Not every row has a clone size; where given, it reads once, few, many or a size class.

>TRBV19|TRBJ1-2|-|few
TGTGCCAGTAGTATAGGGGCAGGAATCACCTATGGCTACACCTTC
CASSIGAGITYGYTF
>TRBV6-5|TRBJ1-2|TRBD1|few
TGTGCCAGCAGTCCACAGGGGAGGGGCTACACCTTC
CASSPQGRGYTF
>TRBV30|TRBJ1-4|-|-
TGTGCCTGGAGTCATAATATTTTTGGTAGTGAAAAACTGTTTTTT
CAWSHNIFGSEKLFF
>TRBV29-1|TRBJ2-2|TRBD1|-
TGCAGCGTTACGGGACAGGGATACCGGAACACCGGGGAGCTGTTTTTT
CSVTGQGYRNTGELFF
>TRBV11-2|TRBJ1-1|-|-
TGTGCCAGCAGCTTCCCCGGTGGGGGGACTGAAGCTTTCTTT
CASSFPGGGTEAFF
>TRBV24-1|TRBJ2-2|-|-
TGTGCCACCAAGGACAACGCGAACACCGGGGAGCTGTTTTTT
CATKDNANTGELFF
>TRBV19|TRBJ1-2|-|-
TGTGCCAGTAGTACGACCCTCGAAGGGGCTGAAGGCTACACCTTC
CASSTTLEGAEGYTF
>TRBV24-1|TRBJ2-7|TRBD2|-
TGTGCCACCAGTGATAGGCCGGGACTAGCGAGCCACGAGCAGTACTTC
CATSDRPGLASHEQYF
>TRBV19|TRBJ1-2|TRBD1|-
TGTGCCAGTAGTATAGTCGGGACAGATACCTTTGGCACCTTC
CASSIVGTDTFGTF
>TRBV5-1|TRBJ2-3|TRBD2|-
TGCGCCAGCGGGCTAGCGGGAAACACAGATACGCAGTATTTT
CASGLAGNTDTQYF
>TRBV10-3|TRBJ2-2|TRBD1|-
TGTGCCATCAGGACCGGGACAGGGGCGAACACCGGGGAGCTGTTTTTT
CAIRTGTGANTGELFF
>TRBV3-1/TRBV3-2|TRBJ2-7|TRBD1|-
TGTGCCAGCAGCCAGACAGGGGGCTTCTCCTACGAGCAGTACTTC
CASSQTGGFSYEQYF
>TRBV9|TRBJ1-2|-|-
TGTGCCAGCAGCGTAGTTATACAGGGCCTGCGCCTCTATGGCTACACCTTC
CASSVVIQGLRLYGYTF
>TRBV11-1|TRBJ2-1|-|-
TGTGCCAGCAGACCCCCCGGTGGGCCCTACAATGAGCAGTTCTTC
CASRPPGGPYNEQFF
>TRBV5-4|TRBJ2-7|TRBD1|-
TGTGCCAGCAGCCTCGACAGGGGCGAGCAGTACTTC
CASSLDRGEQYF
>TRBV7-3|TRBJ2-5|TRBD2|-
TGTGCCAGCAGCTCGGGACTAGCGGGACAAGAGACCCAGTACTTC
CASSSGLAGQETQYF
>TRBV2|TRBJ1-5|TRBD1|-
TGTGCCAGCAGTGAGGGACAGCCCAATCAGCCCCAGCATTTT
CASSEGQPNQPQHF
>TRBV30|TRBJ1-5|TRBD1|-
TGTGCCTGGAGTGCAACAGGGGGCGACCAGCCCCAGCATTTT
CAWSATGGDQPQHF
>TRBV6-5|TRBJ2-2|TRBD1|-
TGTGCCAGCAGTCCCTCCATGACAGGGTCCGGGGAGCTGTTTTTT
CASSPSMTGSGELFF
>TRBV28|TRBJ2-1|TRBD2|-
TGTGCCAGCAGTGAAATTAGCGGGAGGAAAAACAATGAGCAGTTCTTC
CASSEISGRKNNEQFF
>TRBV28|TRBJ1-4|TRBD1|-
TGTGCCAGCAGTCCGGTGGACAGGGAGGAAAAACTGTTTTTT
CASSPVDREEKLFF
>TRBV30|TRBJ2-5|TRBD2|-
TGTGCCTGGAGGCGGGGGGGTAAAGAGACCCAGTACTTC
CAWRRGGKETQYF
>TRBV5-1|TRBJ1-2|-|-
TGCGCCAGCAGCTTGGAAGCAGGGATCGGTGGCTACACCTTC
CASSLEAGIGGYTF
>TRBV9|TRBJ2-1|TRBD1|-
TGTGCCAGCAGCGGCCGGCGACAGGGAGACAATGAGCAGTTCTTC
CASSGRRQGDNEQFF
>TRBV29-1|TRBJ1-4|-|once
TGCAGCGTCGGAGGTCCCGATGAAAAACTGTTTTTT
CSVGGPDEKLFF
>TRBV10-3|TRBJ2-7|-|-
TGTGCCATCTCCTCAACGGGGGGCGGGGACGACGAGCAGTACTTC
CAISSTGGGDDEQYF
>TRBV6-5|TRBJ2-5|-|few
TGTGCCAGCAGCCGCAAGGGTGGGGAGACGGAGACCCAGTACTTC
CASSRKGGETETQYF
>TRBV27|TRBJ1-5|-|-
TGTGCCAGCAGGGGAACAGGTCTGGGTCAGCCCCAGCATTTT
CASRGTGLGQPQHF
>TRBV9|TRBJ1-1|-|-
TGTGCCAGCAGCCCTCAGGGTTTGAACACTGAAGCTTTCTTT
CASSPQGLNTEAFF